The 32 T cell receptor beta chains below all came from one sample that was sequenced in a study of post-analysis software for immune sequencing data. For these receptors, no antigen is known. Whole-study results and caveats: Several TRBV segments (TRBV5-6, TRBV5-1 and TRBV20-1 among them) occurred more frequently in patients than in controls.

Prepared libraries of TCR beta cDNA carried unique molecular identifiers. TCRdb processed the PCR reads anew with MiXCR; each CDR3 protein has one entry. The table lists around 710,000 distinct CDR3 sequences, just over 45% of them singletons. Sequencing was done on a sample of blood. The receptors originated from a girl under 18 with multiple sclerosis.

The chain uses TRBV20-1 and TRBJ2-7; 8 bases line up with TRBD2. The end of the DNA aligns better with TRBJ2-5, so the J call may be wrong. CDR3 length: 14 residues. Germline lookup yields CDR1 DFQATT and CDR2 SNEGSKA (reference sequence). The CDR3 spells CSANPQRGSGTQYF. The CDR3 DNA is TGCAGTGCTAATCCCCAGCGGGGGTCAGGGACCCAGTACTTC.

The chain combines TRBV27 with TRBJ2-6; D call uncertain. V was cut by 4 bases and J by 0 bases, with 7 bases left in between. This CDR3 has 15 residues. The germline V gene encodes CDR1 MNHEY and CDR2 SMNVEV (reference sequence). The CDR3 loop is CASSSDFSGANVLTF. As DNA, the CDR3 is TGTGCCAGCAGTTCTGACTTCTCTGGGGCCAACGTCCTGACTTTC.

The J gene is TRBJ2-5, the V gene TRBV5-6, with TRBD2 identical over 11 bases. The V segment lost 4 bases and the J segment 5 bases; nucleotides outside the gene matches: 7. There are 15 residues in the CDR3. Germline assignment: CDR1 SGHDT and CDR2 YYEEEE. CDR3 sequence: CASSGSGRAWETQYF. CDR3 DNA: TGTGCCAGCAGCGGTAGCGGGAGGGCCTGGGAGACCCAGTACTTC.

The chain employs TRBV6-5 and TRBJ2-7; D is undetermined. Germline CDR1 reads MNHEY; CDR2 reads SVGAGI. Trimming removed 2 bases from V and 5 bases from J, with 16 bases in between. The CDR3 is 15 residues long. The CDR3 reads CASSYGPISYNEQYF. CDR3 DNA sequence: TGTGCCAGCAGTTACGGGCCAATATCCTACAACGAGCAGTACTTC.

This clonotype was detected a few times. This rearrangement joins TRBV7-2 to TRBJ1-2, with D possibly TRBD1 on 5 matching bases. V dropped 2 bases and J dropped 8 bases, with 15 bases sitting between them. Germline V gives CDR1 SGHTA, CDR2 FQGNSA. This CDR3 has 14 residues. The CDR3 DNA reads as TGTGCCAGCAGCTTATATCAGGGAACGTACGGCTACACCTTC. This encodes CASSLYQGTYGYTF.

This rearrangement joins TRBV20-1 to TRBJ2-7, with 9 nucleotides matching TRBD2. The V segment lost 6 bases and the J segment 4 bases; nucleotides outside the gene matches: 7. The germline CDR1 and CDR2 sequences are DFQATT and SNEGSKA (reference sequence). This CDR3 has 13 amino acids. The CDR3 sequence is CSAMAGGAYEQYF. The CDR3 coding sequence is TGCAGTGCCATGGCGGGGGGGGCTTACGAGCAGTACTTC.

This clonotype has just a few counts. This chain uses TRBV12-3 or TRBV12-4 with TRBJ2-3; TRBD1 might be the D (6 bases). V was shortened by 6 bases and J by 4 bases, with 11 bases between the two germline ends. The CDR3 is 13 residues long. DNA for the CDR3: TGTGCCAGCAGCTGGACAGATCCAGATACGCAGTATTTT. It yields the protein CASSWTDPDTQYF.

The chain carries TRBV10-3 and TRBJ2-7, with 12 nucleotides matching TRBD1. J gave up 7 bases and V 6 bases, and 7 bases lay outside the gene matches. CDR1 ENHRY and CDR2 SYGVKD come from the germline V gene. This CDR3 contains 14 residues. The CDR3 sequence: CAIRNRDRGLEQYF. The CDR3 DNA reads TGTGCCATCAGGAACCGGGACAGGGGGCTTGAGCAGTACTTC.

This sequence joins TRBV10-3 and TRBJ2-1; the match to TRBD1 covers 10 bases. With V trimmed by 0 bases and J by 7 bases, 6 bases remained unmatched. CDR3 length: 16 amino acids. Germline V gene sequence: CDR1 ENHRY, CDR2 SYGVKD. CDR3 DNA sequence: TGTGCCATCAGTGAGTCGACAGGGGGCGCGGCAAATGAGCAGTTCTTC. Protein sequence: CAISESTGGAANEQFF.

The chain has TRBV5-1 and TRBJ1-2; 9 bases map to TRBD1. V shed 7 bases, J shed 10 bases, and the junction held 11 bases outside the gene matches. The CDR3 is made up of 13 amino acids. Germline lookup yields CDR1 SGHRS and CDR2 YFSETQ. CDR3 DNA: TGCGCCAGCGGGACCGGGACAGGGAATAACTACACCTTC. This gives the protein CASGTGTGNNYTF.

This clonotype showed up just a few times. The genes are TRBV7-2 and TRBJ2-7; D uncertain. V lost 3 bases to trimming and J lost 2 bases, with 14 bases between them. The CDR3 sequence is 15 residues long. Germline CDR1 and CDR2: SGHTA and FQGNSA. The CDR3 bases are TGTGCCAGCAGCTTGAGCCCAGCCCGGACCTACGAGCAGTACTTC. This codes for CASSLSPARTYEQYF.

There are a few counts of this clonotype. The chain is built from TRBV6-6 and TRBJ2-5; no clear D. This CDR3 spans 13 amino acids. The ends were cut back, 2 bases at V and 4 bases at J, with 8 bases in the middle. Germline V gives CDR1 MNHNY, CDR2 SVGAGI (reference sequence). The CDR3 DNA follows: TGTGCCAGCAGTTACGGGATAAGAGAGACCCAGTACTTC. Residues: CASSYGIRETQYF.

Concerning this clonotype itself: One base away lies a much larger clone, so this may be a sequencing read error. The CDR3 reads CASRTSGRDEQFF. The CDR3, as DNA: TGTGCCAGCAGGACTAGCGGGAGGGATGAGCAGTTCTTC. The chain joins TRBV14 to TRBJ2-1, with 14 bases that match TRBD2. Germline CDR1 SGHDN, CDR2 FVKESK. V trimming: 6 bases; J trimming: 8 bases; junction bases outside the gene matches: 0. CDR3 length: 13 residues. The full variable domain, rest sourced from reference TRBV14 and TRBJ2-1, is EAGVTQFPSHSVIEKGQTVTLRCDPISGHDNLYWYRRVMGKEIKFLLHFVKESKQDESGMPNNRFLAERTGGTYSTLKVQPAELEDSGVYFCASRTSGRDEQFFGPGTRLTVL.

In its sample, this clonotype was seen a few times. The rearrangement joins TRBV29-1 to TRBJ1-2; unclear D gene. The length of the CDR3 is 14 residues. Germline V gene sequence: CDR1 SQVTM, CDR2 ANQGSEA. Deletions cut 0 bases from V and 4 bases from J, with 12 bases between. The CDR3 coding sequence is TGCAGCGTTGAAGATCCCCGCGGGCCCTATGGCTACACCTTC. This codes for CSVEDPRGPYGYTF.

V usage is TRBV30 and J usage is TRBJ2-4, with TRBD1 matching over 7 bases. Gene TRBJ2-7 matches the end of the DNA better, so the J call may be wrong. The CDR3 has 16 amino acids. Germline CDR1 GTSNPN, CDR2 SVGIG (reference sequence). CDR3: CAWSVMGTEISYEQYF. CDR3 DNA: TGTGCCTGGAGTGTAATGGGGACAGAGATTTCCTACGAGCAGTACTTC.

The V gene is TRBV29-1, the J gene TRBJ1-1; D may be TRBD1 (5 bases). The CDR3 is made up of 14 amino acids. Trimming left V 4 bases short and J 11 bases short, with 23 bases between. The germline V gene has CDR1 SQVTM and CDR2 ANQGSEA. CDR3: CSVAGTPGLHGAFF. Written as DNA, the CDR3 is TGCAGCGTTGCCGGAACCCCGGGGCTTCACGGGGCTTTCTTT. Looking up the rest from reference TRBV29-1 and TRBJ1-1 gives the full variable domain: SAVISQKPSRDICQRGTSLTIQCQVDSQVTMMFWYRQQPGQSLTLIATANQGSEATYESGFVIDKFPISRPNLTFSTLTVSNMSPEDSSIYLCSVAGTPGLHGAFFGQGTRLTVV.

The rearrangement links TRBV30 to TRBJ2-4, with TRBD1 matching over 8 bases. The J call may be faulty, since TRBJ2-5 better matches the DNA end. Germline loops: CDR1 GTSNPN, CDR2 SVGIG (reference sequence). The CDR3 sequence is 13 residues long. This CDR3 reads CAWGQGVEETQYF. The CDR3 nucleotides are TGTGCCTGGGGACAGGGAGTAGAAGAGACCCAGTACTTC.

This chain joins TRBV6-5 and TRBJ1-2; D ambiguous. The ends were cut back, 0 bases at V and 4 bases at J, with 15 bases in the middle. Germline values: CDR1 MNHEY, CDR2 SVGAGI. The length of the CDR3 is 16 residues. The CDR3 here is CASSYSKAGIGYGYTF. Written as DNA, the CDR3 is TGTGCCAGCAGTTACTCGAAGGCGGGGATCGGCTATGGCTACACCTTC.

The CDR3, as DNA: TGTGCCAGCAGATTTAGACAGACTAACCGGTCTTCCTACGAGCAGTACTTC. Its translation is CASRFRQTNRSSYEQYF. The chain links TRBV3-1 to TRBJ2-7; TRBD1 or TRBD2 may be the D gene (5 bases each). From germline, CDR1 is LGHDT and CDR2 YNNKEL (reference sequence). This CDR3 spans 17 amino acids. The V end lost 6 bases, the J end lost 1 base, and 22 bases lay between the germline ends.

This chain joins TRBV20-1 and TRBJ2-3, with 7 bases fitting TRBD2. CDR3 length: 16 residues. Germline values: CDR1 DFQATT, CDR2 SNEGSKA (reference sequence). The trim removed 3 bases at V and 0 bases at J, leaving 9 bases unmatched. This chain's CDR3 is CSASARSSGSTDTQYF. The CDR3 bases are TGCAGTGCTAGCGCACGCTCTAGCGGCAGCACAGATACGCAGTATTTT.

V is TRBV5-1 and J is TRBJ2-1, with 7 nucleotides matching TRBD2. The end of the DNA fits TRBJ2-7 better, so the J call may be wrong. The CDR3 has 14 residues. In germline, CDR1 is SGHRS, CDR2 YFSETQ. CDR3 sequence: CASSLGSGAPEQYF. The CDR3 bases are TGCGCCAGCAGCTTGGGAAGCGGGGCCCCGGAGCAGTACTTC.

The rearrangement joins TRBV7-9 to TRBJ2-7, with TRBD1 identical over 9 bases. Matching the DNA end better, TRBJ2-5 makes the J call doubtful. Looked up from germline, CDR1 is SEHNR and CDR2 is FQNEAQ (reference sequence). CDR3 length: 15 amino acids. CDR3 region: CASSYPGQGMETQYF. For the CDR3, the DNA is TGTGCCAGCAGCTATCCGGGACAGGGAATGGAGACCCAGTACTTC.

CDR3 protein: CASSYSGGPGVVSGGDTQYF. The DNA for the CDR3 is TGTGCCAGCAGTTACTCTGGGGGCCCAGGGGTTGTGTCCGGCGGAGATACGCAGTATTTT. This chain uses TRBV6-5 with TRBJ2-3; D possibly corresponds to TRBD1 (6 bases). V lost 0 bases to trimming and J lost 5 bases, with 27 bases between them. CDR3 size: 20 residues. Germline CDR1 and CDR2: MNHEY and SVGAGI.

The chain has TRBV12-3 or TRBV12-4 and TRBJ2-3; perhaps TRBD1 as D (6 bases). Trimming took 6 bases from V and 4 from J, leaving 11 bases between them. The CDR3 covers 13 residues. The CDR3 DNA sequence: TGTGCCAGCAGGACGGACAGCGCAGATACGCAGTATTTT. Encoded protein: CASRTDSADTQYF.

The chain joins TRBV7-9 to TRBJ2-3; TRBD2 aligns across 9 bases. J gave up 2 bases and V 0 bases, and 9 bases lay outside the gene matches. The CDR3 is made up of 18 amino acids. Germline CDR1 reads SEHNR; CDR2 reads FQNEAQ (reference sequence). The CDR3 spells CASSLAGSGRKNTDTQYF. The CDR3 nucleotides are TGTGCCAGCAGCTTAGCGGGAAGCGGGAGGAAAAACACAGATACGCAGTATTTT.

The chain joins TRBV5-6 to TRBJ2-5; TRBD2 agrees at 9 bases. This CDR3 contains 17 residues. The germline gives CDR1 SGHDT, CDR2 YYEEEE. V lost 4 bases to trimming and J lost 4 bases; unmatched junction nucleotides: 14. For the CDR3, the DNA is TGTGCCAGCAGCCCCATGTTAGCGGGAGTATTCGGAGAGACCCAGTACTTC. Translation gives CASSPMLAGVFGETQYF.

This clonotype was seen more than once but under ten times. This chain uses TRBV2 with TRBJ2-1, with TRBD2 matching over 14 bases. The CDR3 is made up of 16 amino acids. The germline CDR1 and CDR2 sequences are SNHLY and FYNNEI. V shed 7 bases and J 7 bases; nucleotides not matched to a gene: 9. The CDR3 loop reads CASNSIGTSGRNEQFF. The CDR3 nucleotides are TGTGCCAGCAATTCTATCGGGACTAGCGGGAGAAATGAGCAGTTCTTC.

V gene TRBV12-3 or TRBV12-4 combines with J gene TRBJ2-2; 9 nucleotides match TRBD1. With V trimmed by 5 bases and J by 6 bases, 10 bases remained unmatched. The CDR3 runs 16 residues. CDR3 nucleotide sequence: TGTGCCAGCAGTACTACAGGGGGCGTTGGAGCCGGGGAGCTGTTTTTT. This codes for CASSTTGGVGAGELFF.

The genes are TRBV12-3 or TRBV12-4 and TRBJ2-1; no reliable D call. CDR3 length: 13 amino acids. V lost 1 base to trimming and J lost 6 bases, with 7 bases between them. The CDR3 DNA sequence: TGTGCCAGCAGTTTAGTCACGGGCAATGAGCAGTTCTTC. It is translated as CASSLVTGNEQFF.

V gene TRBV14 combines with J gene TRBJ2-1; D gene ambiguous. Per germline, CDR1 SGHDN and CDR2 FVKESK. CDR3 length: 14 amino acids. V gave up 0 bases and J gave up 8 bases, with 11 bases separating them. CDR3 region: CASSQELELHEQFF. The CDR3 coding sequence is TGTGCCAGCAGCCAAGAGCTGGAGCTTCATGAGCAGTTCTTC.

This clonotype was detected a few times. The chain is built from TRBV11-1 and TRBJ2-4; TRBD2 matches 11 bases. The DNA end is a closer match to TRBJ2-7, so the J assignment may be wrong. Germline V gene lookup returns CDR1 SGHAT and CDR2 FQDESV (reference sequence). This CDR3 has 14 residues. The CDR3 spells CASSTTSGAYEQYF. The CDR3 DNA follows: TGTGCCAGCAGTACGACTAGCGGGGCCTACGAGCAGTACTTC.

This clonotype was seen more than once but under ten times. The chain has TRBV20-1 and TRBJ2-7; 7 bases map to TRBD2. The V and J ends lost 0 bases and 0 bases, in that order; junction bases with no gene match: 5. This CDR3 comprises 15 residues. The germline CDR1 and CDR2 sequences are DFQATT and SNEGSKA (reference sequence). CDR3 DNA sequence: TGCAGTGCTAGAGATCTAGCGGCAAGCTCCTACGAGCAGTACTTC. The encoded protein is CSARDLAASSYEQYF.